This T cell receptor (beta chain) was recovered during a study of blood T cell repertoires in COVID-19. For the study at large: The samples span acute and convalescent COVID-19 from the United States, Italy and Spain. From T cells, B-cell-depleted T cells, or PBMCs came the material, which was cDNA or gDNA.

This clone was detected only once. Method: immunoSEQ multiplex PCR; TCRdb's copy keeps in-frame clones and lacks some. Of approximately 37,000 clones listed, approximately 92% were seen once; the top ten hold 5.5% to 7%. This TCR came from a woman of 80 years or more with acute or convalescent COVID-19. The source material was peripheral blood.

The CDR3 spells CASSGTSPGGSTQYF. The CDR3 DNA reads as TGTGCCAGCAGTGGGACATCCCCGGGAGGGAGTACGCAGTATTTT. The chain has TRBV2 and TRBJ2-3, with 8 bases lining up with TRBD2. V lost 4 bases, J lost 8 bases, and 11 bases stayed unmatched. From germline, CDR1 is SNHLY and CDR2 FYNNEI. This CDR3 contains 15 residues.